This is a list of T cell receptor beta chains from one sample in a study of blood T cell repertoires in COVID-19. Assay: immunoSEQ multiplex PCR; the TCRdb copy retains only in-frame clones and omits some. The repertoire includes 150,000 to 200,000 clones, around 85% of them detected once, and 2.1% sits in the top ten. The material sequenced was peripheral blood. Receptor source: a man aged 65 to 79 with active or convalescent COVID-19. Both conserved end residues are part of each CDR3. The D gene is left open where the match is weak. A row's size may be missing; if present it is once, few, many or a size class.

V gene: TRBV19; D gene: .; clone size: .; J gene: TRBJ1-5; CDR3 protein: CASSSRDFLQPQHF; CDR3 DNA: TGTGCCAGTAGCTCCCGGGACTTTCTACAGCCCCAGCATTTT
V gene: TRBV20-1; D gene: TRBD1; clone size: .; J gene: TRBJ2-1; CDR3 protein: CSASDRGQGRSYEQFF; CDR3 DNA: TGCAGTGCTAGTGACCGCGGACAGGGTAGGTCCTATGAGCAGTTCTTC
V gene: TRBV7-9; D gene: TRBD2; clone size: .; J gene: TRBJ2-1; CDR3 protein: CASSLLVGLGNNEQFF; CDR3 DNA: TGTGCCAGCAGCTTACTAGTGGGACTAGGGAACAATGAGCAGTTCTTC
V gene: TRBV5-5; D gene: TRBD2; clone size: .; J gene: TRBJ2-3; CDR3 protein: CASSSLAGISTDTQYF; CDR3 DNA: TGTGCCAGCAGCTCGCTAGCGGGGATCTCCACAGATACGCAGTATTTT
V gene: TRBV9; D gene: .; clone size: .; J gene: TRBJ1-3; CDR3 protein: CASSVPGGNTIYF; CDR3 DNA: TGTGCCAGCAGCGTACCAGGGGGAAACACCATATATTTT
V gene: TRBV6-6; D gene: .; clone size: .; J gene: TRBJ2-5; CDR3 protein: CASSPGSQETQYF; CDR3 DNA: TGTGCCAGCAGTCCAGGAAGTCAAGAGACCCAGTACTTC
V gene: TRBV6-2/TRBV6-3; D gene: TRBD2; clone size: .; J gene: TRBJ2-5; CDR3 protein: CASSYSQGLAGGETQYF; CDR3 DNA: TGTGCCAGCAGTTACAGCCAGGGACTAGCGGGAGGAGAGACCCAGTACTTC
V gene: TRBV2; D gene: .; clone size: .; J gene: TRBJ1-4; CDR3 protein: CASSGRSGVEKLFF; CDR3 DNA: TGTGCCAGCAGTGGTCGGTCAGGCGTTGAAAAACTGTTTTTT
V gene: TRBV5-1; D gene: TRBD2; clone size: .; J gene: TRBJ2-1; CDR3 protein: CASSLTSGGTYNEQFF; CDR3 DNA: TGCGCCAGCAGCCTAACTAGCGGGGGGACCTACAATGAGCAGTTCTTC
V gene: TRBV3-1/TRBV3-2; D gene: .; clone size: .; J gene: TRBJ1-2; CDR3 protein: CASSQDRGRKYGYTF; CDR3 DNA: TGTGCCAGCAGCCAAGATCGCGGCAGAAAGTATGGCTACACCTTC
V gene: TRBV27; D gene: .; clone size: .; J gene: TRBJ2-7; CDR3 protein: CASRGLAIHEQYF; CDR3 DNA: TGTGCCAGCAGAGGTCTAGCTATCCACGAGCAGTACTTC
V gene: TRBV15; D gene: .; clone size: .; J gene: TRBJ2-1; CDR3 protein: CATSRDGNSGVYNEQFF; CDR3 DNA: TGTGCCACCAGCAGAGATGGAAATAGCGGTGTTTACAATGAGCAGTTCTTC
V gene: TRBV27; D gene: TRBD1; clone size: .; J gene: TRBJ2-7; CDR3 protein: CASSEYREGGKQYF; CDR3 DNA: TGTGCCAGCAGTGAGTACAGGGAAGGGGGCAAGCAGTACTTC
V gene: TRBV5-6; D gene: .; clone size: few; J gene: TRBJ1-4; CDR3 protein: CASSNRDIRNEKLFF; CDR3 DNA: TGTGCCAGCAGTAACCGGGACATAAGAAATGAAAAACTGTTTTTT
V gene: TRBV27; D gene: .; clone size: .; J gene: TRBJ2-7; CDR3 protein: CASSSRGAWSYEQYF; CDR3 DNA: TGTGCCAGTAGCAGCCGCGGGGCGTGGAGCTACGAGCAGTACTTC
V gene: TRBV19; D gene: TRBD1; clone size: .; J gene: TRBJ2-2; CDR3 protein: CASSLGQANTGELFF; CDR3 DNA: TGTGCCAGTAGCCTCGGACAGGCGAACACCGGGGAGCTGTTTTTT
V gene: TRBV5-4; D gene: TRBD1; clone size: .; J gene: TRBJ2-5; CDR3 protein: CASSSDRGETQYF; CDR3 DNA: TGTGCCAGCAGCTCCGACAGGGGGGAGACCCAGTACTTC
V gene: TRBV3-1/TRBV3-2; D gene: TRBD1; clone size: .; J gene: TRBJ2-3; CDR3 protein: CASSQERLQGSLDTQYF; CDR3 DNA: TGTGCCAGCAGCCAAGAAAGGTTACAGGGGAGTTTAGATACGCAGTATTTT
V gene: TRBV5-1; D gene: .; clone size: .; J gene: TRBJ2-5; CDR3 protein: CASSLNSRWTQYF; CDR3 DNA: TGCGCCAGCAGCTTGAACTCCCGCTGGACCCAGTACTTC
V gene: TRBV5-1; D gene: TRBD1; clone size: .; J gene: TRBJ2-1; CDR3 protein: CASRPGQGINNEQFF; CDR3 DNA: TGCGCCAGCAGACCGGGACAGGGGATAAACAATGAGCAGTTCTTC
V gene: TRBV19; D gene: TRBD2; clone size: .; J gene: TRBJ2-1; CDR3 protein: CASTHRGGSGRARNEQFF; CDR3 DNA: TGTGCCAGTACCCATAGAGGTGGAAGCGGGAGGGCCAGAAATGAGCAGTTCTTC
V gene: TRBV18; D gene: TRBD1; clone size: .; J gene: TRBJ1-1; CDR3 protein: CASSPSETGNAFF; CDR3 DNA: TGTGCCAGCTCACCATCCGAGACAGGGAATGCTTTCTTT
V gene: TRBV12-3/TRBV12-4; D gene: .; clone size: .; J gene: TRBJ1-2; CDR3 protein: CASSPEQENGYTF; CDR3 DNA: TGTGCCAGCAGCCCGGAACAGGAAAATGGCTACACCTTC
V gene: TRBV18; D gene: .; clone size: .; J gene: TRBJ1-5; CDR3 protein: CASSPTGGNQPQHF; CDR3 DNA: TGTGCCAGCTCACCAACCGGGGGCAATCAGCCCCAGCATTTT
V gene: TRBV5-4; D gene: .; clone size: .; J gene: TRBJ2-2; CDR3 protein: CASSSGTPNTGELFF; CDR3 DNA: TGTGCCAGCAGCTCTGGGACACCGAACACCGGGGAGCTGTTTTTT
V gene: TRBV28; D gene: TRBD1; clone size: .; J gene: TRBJ2-1; CDR3 protein: CAIGATGGRNEQFF; CDR3 DNA: TGTGCCATCGGGGCAACAGGGGGAAGAAATGAGCAGTTCTTC